This T cell receptor (beta chain) was obtained from a study of blood T cells in healthy people across ages. Through a sample-barcoded 5' primer and a J-beta primer mix, a second PCR was run for roughly 6 to 11 cycles. Tagging of each cDNA molecule was performed by a template-switch adaptor with 12 random nucleotides. TCRdb re-analysed the 5' RACE reads in MiXCR, keeping a single row per CDR3 protein. The top ten hold 15% to 20% of the sample, which has over a million distinct CDR3 sequences, over 35% seen once. Per the germline V gene, CDR1 is SGHTA and CDR2 is FQGTGA. The CDR3 extends over 13 amino acids. Between the trimmed V and J ends, which lost 3 bases and 9 bases, there was a span of 12 bases. This clonotype has only a few counts. Aged roughly 6 to 90, donors were systemically healthy Caucasians from Russia.

What was sequenced was blood. This chain uses TRBV7-3 with TRBJ2-1; TRBD2 is a possible D gene (5 bases). This sequence was found in an older woman in good health. The CDR3 region has the DNA TGTGCCAGCAGCTTTCTTAGCGAAAGTGAGCAGTTCTTC. Protein product: CASSFLSESEQFF.